These 11 T cell receptor beta chains originate from one sample sequenced in a study of human T cells and chemical hapten exposure. Regarding time point: pre-sensitization, week 0. The sample's treatment: therapeutic diphenylcyclopropenone sensitization with weekly scalp DPC. TCRdb redid the calling of the RACE reads with MiXCR, one entry per CDR3 protein. The repertoire includes about 270,000 distinct CDR3 sequences, around 7.3% of them detected once, and 1.2% sits in the top ten. The sample consisted of whole blood, taken in connection with sensitization to the hapten diphenylcyclopropenone (DPC). These receptors were obtained from a man between 18 and 29 years old with alopecia areata. Some clones in this sample may be carry-over from other donors' samples.

Only a few counts were recorded for this clonotype. The CDR3 region is CASSLSMHAGTEAFF. The CDR3 region has the DNA TGTGCCAGCAGCTTAAGTATGCACGCTGGCACTGAAGCTTTCTTT. This rearrangement joins TRBV7-3 to TRBJ1-1; D uncertain. Germline CDR1 and CDR2: SGHTA and FQGTGA. The CDR3 spans 15 residues. V lost 1 base to trimming and J lost 4 bases, with 13 bases between them.

This chain joins TRBV7-2 and TRBJ1-1, with D perhaps matching TRBD1 (5 bases). Trimming removed 4 bases from V and 5 bases from J, with 14 bases in between. The CDR3 spans 14 residues. Germline assignment: CDR1 SGHTA and CDR2 FQGNSA. CDR3 sequence reads: CASSSGSGLTEAFF. The CDR3 bases are TGTGCCAGCAGCTCAGGGTCGGGGTTGACTGAAGCTTTCTTT.

The V call is TRBV5-1, the J call TRBJ2-3, with TRBD1 matching over 7 bases. The germline CDR1 and CDR2 sequences are SGHRS and YFSETQ. Trimming cost V 0 bases and J 2 bases; bases outside gene matches: 6. The CDR3 has 16 residues. The DNA for the CDR3 is TGCGCCAGCAGCTTGGAACCGGGACAGCCCACAGATACGCAGTATTTT. It encodes CASSLEPGQPTDTQYF.

This clonotype was seen a handful of times. V is TRBV9 and J is TRBJ2-7; no reliable D call. The germline V gene encodes CDR1 SGDLS and CDR2 YYNGEE. The V and J ends lost 4 bases and 0 bases respectively, with 11 bases between them. This CDR3 has 14 amino acids. The CDR3 here is CASSSRLSSYEQYF. In DNA, the CDR3 is TGTGCCAGCAGCTCCCGCTTAAGCTCCTACGAGCAGTACTTC.

The chain combines TRBV10-3 with TRBJ2-3, with D possibly being TRBD1 (6 bases). Germline loops: CDR1 ENHRY, CDR2 SYGVKD. V lost 1 base and J lost 6, with 11 bases in between. The CDR3 is 14 amino acids. The CDR3 DNA sequence: TGTGCCATCAGTGAGTACAGGGAACCGGATACGCAGTATTTT. This codes for CAISEYREPDTQYF.

This clonotype was counted only a few times. This rearrangement joins TRBV4-3 to TRBJ1-1; 10 bases line up with TRBD1. V trimming: 1 base; J trimming: 5 bases; junction bases outside the gene matches: 7. Germline V lookup: CDR1 LGHNA, CDR2 YSLEER. This CDR3 is 16 amino acids long. The CDR3 coding sequence is TGCGCCAGCAGCCAAGCCGGACAGGGGGTGGGGACTGAAGCTTTCTTT. Protein sequence: CASSQAGQGVGTEAFF.

This clonotype has just a few counts. The chain combines TRBV20-1 with TRBJ2-1; no reliable D call. The CDR3 is 13 residues long. Germline V gene data show CDR1 as DFQATT and CDR2 as SNEGSKA (reference sequence). V gave up 3 bases and J gave up 5 bases, with 11 bases separating them. The CDR3 region is CSASWTDHNEQFF. CDR3 in DNA: TGCAGTGCTAGTTGGACCGACCACAATGAGCAGTTCTTC.

This clonotype occurred a few times. The chain joins TRBV29-1 to TRBJ2-2; no clear D gene. Germline assignment: CDR1 SQVTM and CDR2 ANQGSEA. V was clipped by 8 bases and J by 0 bases, with 7 bases between them. The length of the CDR3 is 12 residues. The CDR3 DNA is TGCAGCTTCTGGGCGAACACCGGGGAGCTGTTTTTT. Translating it yields CSFWANTGELFF.

This clonotype was found a few times. The genes are TRBV12-3 or TRBV12-4 and TRBJ2-7; 10 positions agree with TRBD1. Trimming removed 4 bases from V and 5 bases from J; junction bases left unmatched: 8. This CDR3 comprises 15 residues. CDR3 coding DNA: TGTGCCAGCAGTTCCCCCTGGGACAGGGGCCACGAGCAGTACTTC. Amino acids: CASSSPWDRGHEQYF.

This clonotype has a count of ten or more. The genes are TRBV9 and TRBJ1-5; D might be TRBD1 (5 bases). V was pared by 4 bases and J by 2 bases, with 13 bases between. This CDR3 has 15 amino acids. Germline CDR1 reads SGDLS; CDR2 reads YYNGEE. CDR3 residues: CASSPGIGRNQPQHF. CDR3 sequence (DNA): TGTGCCAGCAGCCCAGGGATTGGTCGCAATCAGCCCCAGCATTTT.

The chain has TRBV7-2 and TRBJ2-3; 13 bases line up with TRBD2. This CDR3 has 16 residues. The V gene end was trimmed by 5 bases and the J gene end by 2 bases; junction bases not matched to a gene: 4. Germline CDR1 and CDR2: SGHTA and FQGNSA. This CDR3 is CASSPTSGGLTDTQYF. The CDR3 nucleotides are TGTGCCAGCAGCCCGACTAGCGGGGGGCTCACAGATACGCAGTATTTT.